This T cell receptor beta chain was recovered during a study of human T cells and chemical hapten exposure. At the level of the study: Skin of the upper inner arm, roughly 2 cm by roughly 2 cm, received 2% DPC for sensitization.

A single record per CDR3 protein comes from TCRdb applying MiXCR to the RACE reads. The sample contains 95,000 to 150,000 distinct CDR3 sequences, roughly 13% of which appear only once. Indicated time point: patch test 1, 2 weeks after DPC sensitization. Indicated treatment: therapeutic diphenylcyclopropenone sensitization with weekly scalp DPC. This CDR3 region has 13 residues. Germline V lookup: CDR1 SGHRS, CDR2 YFSETQ. V shed 0 bases and J shed 11 bases, with 12 bases lying between them. Sample: whole blood, taken in connection with sensitization to the hapten diphenylcyclopropenone (DPC). The receptor was isolated from a man aged 18 to 30 with alopecia areata. Some clones in this sample may be carry-over from other donors' samples. The V gene is TRBV5-1, the J gene TRBJ2-4; D gene ambiguous. The CDR3 loop reads CASSLGTHGLQYF. The CDR3 coding sequence is TGCGCCAGCAGCTTGGGTACGCACGGACTTCAGTACTTC.